This entry describes one T cell receptor (beta chain). Its antigen remains unknown. This sample is part of a study of OX40 agonist ivuxolimab in advanced cancers. Study-wide results and limits: In general, CD8+ T cells held more expanded clones than CD4+ did, on average.

No patient had autoimmune disease or received systemic immunosuppression. Germline V gives CDR1 MNHNS, CDR2 SASEGT. Trimming left V 5 bases short and J 5 bases short, with 9 bases between. CDR3 size: 13 residues. The data were produced by immunoSEQ multiplex PCR, yet TCRdb's version contains in-frame clones alone and is incomplete. The sample contains 70,000 or so clones, 70% to 90% of which appear only once. This chain joins TRBV6-1 and TRBJ1-4; D might be TRBD1 (6 bases). The TCR comes from an adult with an advanced solid tumor such as melanoma, head and neck, liver or kidney cancer. The sequences come from CD4+ or CD8+ T cells sorted from blood, collected in a trial of the OX40 agonist ivuxolimab. The CDR3 coding sequence is TGTGCCAGCAGTATACAGGGAAATGAAAAACTGTTTTTT. It specifies CASSIQGNEKLFF.